Included here is one T cell receptor beta chain sequence, with context. Its antigen is not known. Overnight CMV lysate stimulation of fresh PBMCs defined donor CMV status by CD4+ IFNgamma. V was cut by 3 bases and J by 4 bases, with 21 bases left in between. This CDR3 is 18 amino acids long. Germline loops: CDR1 SGHVS, CDR2 FNYEAQ. The data are from a study of naive and memory T cell subsets. Study conclusions and caveats: A few larger clonotypes appeared in naive repertoires, especially CD8, possibly memory cells re-expressing CD45RA. Diversity fell and Gini index rose from naive through CM, EM, EMRA.

An equimolar mix of two oligonucleotides served as the beta constant-region primer for TRBC1 and TRBC2. Ligated cDNA was amplified by four rounds of PCR with nested alpha and beta constant-region primers and SP2. MiXCR, run by TCRdb on the UMI-ligation and nested PCR reads, gives a single entry per CDR3 protein. The sample includes fewer than 150,000 distinct CDR3 sequences, roughly a fifth of them seen just once. The chain combines TRBV7-6 with TRBJ1-4; D might be TRBD1 (6 bases). This receptor was taken from a human donor in good health. Sequenced material: naive CD8+ T cells from blood. CDR3 sequence reads: CASSLLEGQSGDNEKLFF. CDR3 coding DNA: TGTGCCAGCAGCTTGTTGGAAGGACAGTCAGGAGATAATGAAAAACTGTTTTTT.